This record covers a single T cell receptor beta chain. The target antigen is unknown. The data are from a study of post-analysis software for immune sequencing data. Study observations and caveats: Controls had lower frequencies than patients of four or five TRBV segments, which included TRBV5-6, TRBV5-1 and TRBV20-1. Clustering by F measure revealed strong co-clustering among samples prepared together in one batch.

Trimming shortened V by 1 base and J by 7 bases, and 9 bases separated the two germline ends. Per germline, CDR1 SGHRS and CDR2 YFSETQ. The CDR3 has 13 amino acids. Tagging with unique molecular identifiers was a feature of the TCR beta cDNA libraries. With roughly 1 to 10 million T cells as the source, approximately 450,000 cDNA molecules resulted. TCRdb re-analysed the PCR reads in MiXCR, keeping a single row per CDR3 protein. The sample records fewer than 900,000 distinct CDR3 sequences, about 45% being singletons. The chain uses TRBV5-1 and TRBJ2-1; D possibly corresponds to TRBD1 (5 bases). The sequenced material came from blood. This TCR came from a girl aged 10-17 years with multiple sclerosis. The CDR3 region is CASSLLGVNEQFF. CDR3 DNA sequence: TGCGCCAGCAGCTTGTTAGGGGTAAATGAGCAGTTCTTC.